Listed below are T cell receptor beta chains from one sample, sequenced in a study of blood T cell repertoires in COVID-19. Data came from immunoSEQ multiplex PCR; TCRdb stores just in-frame clones and leaves some out. The sample includes about 92,000 clones, 80% of them seen just once. Sequenced input: peripheral blood. These receptors were collected from a man aged 50 to 60 who had recovered from COVID-19. CDR3s leave out the opening cysteine and the closing phenylalanine or tryptophan.

>TRBV29-1|TRBJ1-2
SVEDRDGYT
>TRBV3-1/TRBV3-2|TRBJ2-5
AHSGGLGETQY
>TRBV6-1|TRBJ1-2
ASSHGGQPNYGYT
>TRBV24-1|TRBJ1-2
ATSDLTGEGYT
>TRBV6-5|TRBJ1-2
ASSYFGRANYGYT
>TRBV4-1|TRBJ2-4
ASSQGASGRAGNIQY
>TRBV10-2|TRBJ2-7
ASSDPGTGGAQY
>TRBV30|TRBJ2-1
AWSVLSGEGEQF
>TRBV5-4|TRBJ1-1
ASSRDPGTEAF
>TRBV11-2|TRBJ1-6
ASSALQNSPLH
>TRBV9|TRBJ2-3
ASSAGLAGTTDTQY
>TRBV3-1/TRBV3-2|TRBJ2-7
ASSQEPSGVDEQY
>TRBV28|TRBJ1-5
AKGEGDNQPQH
>TRBV27|TRBJ1-6
ASSSPPGTGGNSPLH
>TRBV6-5|TRBJ1-1
ASLKNTEAF
>TRBV11-2|TRBJ1-4
ASSFTRGNEKLF
>TRBV6-2/TRBV6-3|TRBJ1-5
ASSFRGPSNQPQH
>TRBV5-1|TRBJ2-3
ASSLGQVTTDTQY
>TRBV5-6|TRBJ2-3
ASSLGRDRGTDTQY
>TRBV28|TRBJ1-2
ASSPLANYGYT
>TRBV18|TRBJ2-5
ASSREISPAGTQY
>TRBV9|TRBJ2-1
ASSRSSGSEVEQF
>TRBV11-2|TRBJ2-1
ASSPRGSGRGYNEQF
>TRBV7-9|TRBJ2-1
ASRSQAGLTSGTHNEQF
>TRBV5-1|TRBJ1-6
ASSLAGQDLGGSPLH
>TRBV5-8|TRBJ2-2
ASSHRGGTGELF
>TRBV9|TRBJ1-2
ASSVGLRADGYT
>TRBV9|TRBJ1-1
ASSVAAGNTEAF
>TRBV7-8|TRBJ2-1
ASSLALGGTYNEQF
>TRBV5-5|TRBJ1-1
ASSFAWTGDTEAF
>TRBV6-2/TRBV6-3|TRBJ1-1
ASSGTGTEAF
>TRBV7-9|TRBJ1-4
ASSLGTGTYNEKLF
>TRBV28|TRBJ2-3
ASSSPVGGTDTQY
>TRBV5-1|TRBJ2-6
ASSIWGATGDGANVLT
>TRBV6-5|TRBJ2-2
ASGEVANTGELF
>TRBV9|TRBJ2-3
ASSIGGTWSTDTQY
>TRBV3-1/TRBV3-2|TRBJ2-3
ASSQGPHGDRGRADTQY
>TRBV7-3|TRBJ2-5
ASSPGTGAETQY
>TRBV9|TRBJ1-3
ASSVARAGDTIY
>TRBV3-1/TRBV3-2|TRBJ1-3
ASSQDPVPVLNTIY
>TRBV30|TRBJ1-5
AWSAGEHSNQPQH
>TRBV6-5|TRBJ2-3
ASRGLAGITDTQY
>TRBV9|TRBJ1-1
ASSARDDGEAF
>TRBV15|TRBJ1-1
ATTQSSMNTEAF
>TRBV24-1|TRBJ2-1
ATSGLAGDRRAGEQF
>TRBV21-1|TRBJ1-1
ASTETRGRSWNTEAF
>TRBV6-5|TRBJ2-7
ASSYTWGPTH
>TRBV24-1|TRBJ2-1
ATGEQGGSYNEQF
>TRBV6-1|TRBJ1-3
ASSERSGWGTGSGNTIY
>TRBV6-4|TRBJ1-2
ASSVSRDRDRGYT
>TRBV4-3|TRBJ1-5
ASSQVTGLNQPQH
>TRBV6-2/TRBV6-3|TRBJ1-2
ASSPGPKSGYT
>TRBV11-2|TRBJ2-7
ASSLDPGGPVFSYEQY